This T cell receptor beta chain was found in a study of CD8 T cells in Susac syndrome. With random hexamers, roughly 0.5 to 1 ug RNA was reverse transcribed. MiXCR was run by TCRdb on the immunoSEQ multiplex PCR reads, yielding one entry per CDR3 protein. The profile covers 50,000 or so distinct CDR3 sequences, with nearly 95% appearing a single time and roughly 0.4% taken by the ten largest. The study sequenced TCR beta in blood CD8+ and CD4+ T cells. Purification of the CD8+ and CD4+ T cells relied on negative isolation, and TEMRA cells underwent FACS enrichment. The V end lost 6 bases, the J end lost 3 bases, and 12 bases lay between the germline ends. This CDR3 spans 14 amino acids. The table lists this clonotype with a count of one.

This sequence was found in a human donor in good health. Sequenced input: CD8+ T cells from PBMCs. This chain uses TRBV12-3 or TRBV12-4 with TRBJ1-5, with D uncertain. The CDR3 reads CASSYGPANQPQHF. CDR3 DNA sequence: TGTGCCAGCAGCTACGGGCCCGCCAATCAGCCCCAGCATTTT.